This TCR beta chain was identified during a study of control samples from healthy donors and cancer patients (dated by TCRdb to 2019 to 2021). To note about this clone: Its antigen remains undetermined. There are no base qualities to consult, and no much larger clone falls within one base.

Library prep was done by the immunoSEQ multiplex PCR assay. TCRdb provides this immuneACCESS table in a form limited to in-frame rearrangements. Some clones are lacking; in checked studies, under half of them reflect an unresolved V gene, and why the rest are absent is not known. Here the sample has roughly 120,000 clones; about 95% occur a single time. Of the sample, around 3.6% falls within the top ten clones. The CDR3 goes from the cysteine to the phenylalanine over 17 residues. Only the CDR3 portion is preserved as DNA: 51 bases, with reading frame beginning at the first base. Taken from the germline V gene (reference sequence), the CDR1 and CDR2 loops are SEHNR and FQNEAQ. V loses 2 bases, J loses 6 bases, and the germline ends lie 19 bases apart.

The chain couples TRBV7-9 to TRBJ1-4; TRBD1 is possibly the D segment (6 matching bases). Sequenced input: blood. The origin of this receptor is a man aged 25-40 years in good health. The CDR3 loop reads CASSLTYTGFKDEKLFF. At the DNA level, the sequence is TGTGCCAGCAGCTTAACTTACACAGGGTTTAAGGATGAAAAACTGTTTTTT.